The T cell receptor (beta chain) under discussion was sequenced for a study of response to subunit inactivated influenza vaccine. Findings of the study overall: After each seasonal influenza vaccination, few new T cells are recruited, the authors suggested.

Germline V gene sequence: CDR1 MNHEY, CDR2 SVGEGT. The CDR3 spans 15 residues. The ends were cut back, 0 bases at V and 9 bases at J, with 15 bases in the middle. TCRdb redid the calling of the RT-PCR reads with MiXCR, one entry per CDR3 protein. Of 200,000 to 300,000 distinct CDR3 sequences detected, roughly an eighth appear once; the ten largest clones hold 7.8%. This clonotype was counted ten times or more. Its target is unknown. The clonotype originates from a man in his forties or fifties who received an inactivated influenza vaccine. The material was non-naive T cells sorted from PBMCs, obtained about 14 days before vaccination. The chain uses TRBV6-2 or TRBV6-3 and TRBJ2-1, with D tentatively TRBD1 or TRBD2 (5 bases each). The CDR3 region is CASSYSRALGGEQFF. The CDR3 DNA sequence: TGTGCCAGCAGTTACTCTCGCGCTCTTGGGGGTGAGCAGTTCTTC.